This entry describes one T cell receptor (beta chain). Authors' methods: Amplification of reference gene primers was used by the study to estimate nucleated cell counts. The data were produced by immunoSEQ multiplex PCR, yet TCRdb's version contains in-frame clones alone and is incomplete. The D gene and trimming were derived from the DNA, and the V and J assignments and clone size from that table. The sample records about 69,000 clones, over 75% being singletons. The CDR3 runs 17 residues. CDR1 is SGHKS, CDR2 YYEKEE, per germline (reference sequence). Losses at the gene ends were 3 bases for V and 3 bases for J; bases not matched to a gene: 8. The sample comes from a study of blood T cell repertoires in COVID-19.

The V and J genes are TRBV5-5 and TRBJ2-6, with TRBD1 matching over 8 bases. The TCR was taken from a man at least 80 years old with acute or convalescent COVID-19. Sequencing was carried out using peripheral blood. In DNA, the CDR3 is TGTGCCAGCAGCTCGGCAGGGGGCGCGGGTGGGGCCAACGTCCTGACTTTC. Translated, it gives CASSSAGGAGGANVLTF.